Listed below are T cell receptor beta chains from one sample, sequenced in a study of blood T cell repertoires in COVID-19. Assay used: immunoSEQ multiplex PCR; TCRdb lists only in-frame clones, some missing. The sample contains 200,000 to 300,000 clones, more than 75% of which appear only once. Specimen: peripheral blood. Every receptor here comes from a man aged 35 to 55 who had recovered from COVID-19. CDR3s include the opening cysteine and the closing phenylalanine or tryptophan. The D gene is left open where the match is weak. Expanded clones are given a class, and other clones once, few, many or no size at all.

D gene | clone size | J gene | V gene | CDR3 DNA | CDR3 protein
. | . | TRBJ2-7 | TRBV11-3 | TGTGCCAGCAGCAGAGAGGGGGCCTACGAGCAGTACTTC | CASSREGAYEQYF
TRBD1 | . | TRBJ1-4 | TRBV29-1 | TGCAGCGTACAGACAGGGGTCGTTGAAAAACTGTTTTTT | CSVQTGVVEKLFF
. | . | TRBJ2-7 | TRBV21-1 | TGTGCCAGCACACTAAGCGGGAGGGCCTACGAGCAGTACTTC | CASTLSGRAYEQYF
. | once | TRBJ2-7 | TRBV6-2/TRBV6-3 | TGTGCCAGCAGTTACATAAGCAGGTCCTACGAGCAGTACTTC | CASSYISRSYEQYF
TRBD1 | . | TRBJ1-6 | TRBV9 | TGTGCCAGCAGCGTAGCTACAGGGGGCTCACCCCTCCACTTT | CASSVATGGSPLHF
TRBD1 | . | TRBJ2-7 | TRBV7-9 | TGTGCCAGCAGCTCGCGGTGGCAGGGGGCTGACGAGCAGTACTTC | CASSSRWQGADEQYF
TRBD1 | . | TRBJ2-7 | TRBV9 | TGTGCCAGCAGCGAGGGACAGGGGGGCGAGCAGTACTTC | CASSEGQGGEQYF
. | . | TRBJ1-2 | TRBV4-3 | TGCGCCAGCAGCCAAGAGGAGCGTTTAGGGGCGGAATATGGCTACACCTTC | CASSQEERLGAEYGYTF
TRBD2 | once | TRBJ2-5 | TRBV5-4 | TGTGCCAGCAGCACCATAGCGGGCGCTACCTTCCAAGAGACCCAGTACTTC | CASSTIAGATFQETQYF
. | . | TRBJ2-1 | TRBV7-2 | TGTGCCAGCAGCTTGCCAAAGCAGGGGGGTTCCTACAATGAGCAGTTCTTC | CASSLPKQGGSYNEQFF
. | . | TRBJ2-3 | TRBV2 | TGTGCCAGCAGGACCACACAGGGCGGAGATACGCAGTATTTT | CASRTTQGGDTQYF
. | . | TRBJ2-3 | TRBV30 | TGTGCCTCAGGTCAGCCCGGGACTAGCACAGATACGCAGTATTTT | CASGQPGTSTDTQYF
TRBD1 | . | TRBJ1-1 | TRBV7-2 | TGTGCCAGCAGCAAAGAGACAGGGAATTCTAATGAAGCTTTCTTT | CASSKETGNSNEAFF
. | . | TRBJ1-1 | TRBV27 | TGTGCCAGCAGTTCTAGGGGGAACACTGAAGCTTTCTTT | CASSSRGNTEAFF
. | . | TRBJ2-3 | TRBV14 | TGTGCCAGCAGCCCCGGACCGGGTGATAGCGGCACAGATACGCAGTATTTT | CASSPGPGDSGTDTQYF
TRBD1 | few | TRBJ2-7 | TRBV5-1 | TGCGCCAGCAGCAGGGACAGACCCTACGAGCAGTACTTC | CASSRDRPYEQYF
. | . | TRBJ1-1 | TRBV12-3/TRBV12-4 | TGTGCCAGCAGTTCTTACACTGAAGCTTTCTTT | CASSSYTEAFF
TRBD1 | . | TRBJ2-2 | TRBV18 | TGTGCCAGCTCACCCGGACAGGCGAACACCGGGGAGCTGTTTTTT | CASSPGQANTGELFF
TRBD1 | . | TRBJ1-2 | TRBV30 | TGTGCCTGGAGCAGACCCACAGGGGGCGCCCAGAGCGGCTACACCTTC | CAWSRPTGGAQSGYTF
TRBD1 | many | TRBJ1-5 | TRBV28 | TGTGCCAGCAGTCTCGGACAGGGGGGAAATCAGCCCCAGCATTTT | CASSLGQGGNQPQHF
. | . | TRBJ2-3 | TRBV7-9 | TGTGCCAGCAGCTTAACCCGGGAGAGCACAGATACGCAGTATTTT | CASSLTRESTDTQYF
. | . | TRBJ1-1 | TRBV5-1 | TGCGCCAGCAGCCTACAGGTCTTGAACACTGAAGCTTTCTTT | CASSLQVLNTEAFF
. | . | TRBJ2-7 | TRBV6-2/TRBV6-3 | TGTGCCAGCAGTTACTCGGCCCAATGGGCAGGGGCCTACGAGCAGTACTTC | CASSYSAQWAGAYEQYF
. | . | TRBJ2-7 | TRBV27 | TGTGCCAGCAGTCCCCTCCGCGCGCGCGACGAGCAGTACTTC | CASSPLRARDEQYF
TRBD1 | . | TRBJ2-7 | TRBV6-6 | TGTGCCAGCAGTTACTCAGGGACAGGGGGCTACGATTGGCAGTACTTC | CASSYSGTGGYDWQYF
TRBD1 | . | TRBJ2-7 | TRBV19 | TGTGCCACCCGAGAGACAGGGGATTTCGGGCAGTACTTC | CATRETGDFGQYF
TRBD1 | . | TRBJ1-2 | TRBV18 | TGTGCCAGCTCGCAGGGGGCGGACTATGGCTACACCTTC | CASSQGADYGYTF